The clone carrying this T cell receptor beta chain has just a few counts. The antigen remains unidentified. The individuals who served as donors were healthy Caucasians living in Russia, aged roughly 6 to 95. These data originate in a study of blood T cells in healthy people across ages. General study findings and limits: Diversity figures derived from one million T cells were judged to underestimate the true value.

V was pared by 5 bases and J by 5 bases, with 13 bases of the junction left unmatched. The CDR3 is 16 amino acids. Per germline, CDR1 DFQATT and CDR2 SNEGSKA (reference sequence). Primed by a sample-barcoded 5' primer and a J-beta primer mix, a second PCR proceeded for 7 to 11 cycles. From the 5' RACE reads, TCRdb called clonotypes with MiXCR, one entry per CDR3 protein. This sample has just over 1 million distinct CDR3 sequences, with over 35% found just once. The origin of this receptor is a woman aged 60-75 years in good health. The rearrangement joins TRBV20-1 to TRBJ2-5, with 11 bases aligning to TRBD1. Specimen: blood. Written as DNA, the CDR3 is TGCAGTGCTCTTAAACTCCCGGGACAGGGGGTTGAGACCCAGTACTTC. It specifies CSALKLPGQGVETQYF.